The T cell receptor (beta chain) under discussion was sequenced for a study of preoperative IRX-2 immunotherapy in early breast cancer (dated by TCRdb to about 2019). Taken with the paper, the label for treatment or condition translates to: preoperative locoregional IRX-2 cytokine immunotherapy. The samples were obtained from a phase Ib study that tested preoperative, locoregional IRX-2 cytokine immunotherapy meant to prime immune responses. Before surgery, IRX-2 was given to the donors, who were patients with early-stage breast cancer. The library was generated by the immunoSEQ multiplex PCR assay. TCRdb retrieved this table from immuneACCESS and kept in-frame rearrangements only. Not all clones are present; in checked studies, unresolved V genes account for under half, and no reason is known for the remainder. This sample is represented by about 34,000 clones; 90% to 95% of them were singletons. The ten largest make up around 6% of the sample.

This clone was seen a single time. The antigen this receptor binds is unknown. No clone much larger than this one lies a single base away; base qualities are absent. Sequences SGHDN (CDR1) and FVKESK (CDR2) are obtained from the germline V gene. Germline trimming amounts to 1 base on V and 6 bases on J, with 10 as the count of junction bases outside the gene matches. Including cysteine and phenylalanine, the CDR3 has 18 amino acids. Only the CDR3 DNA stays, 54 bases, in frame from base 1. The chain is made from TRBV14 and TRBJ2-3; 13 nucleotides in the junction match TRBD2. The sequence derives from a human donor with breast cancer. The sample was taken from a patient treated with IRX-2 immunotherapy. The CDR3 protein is CASSQGRTSGRAGDTQYF. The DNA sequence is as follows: TGTGCCAGCAGCCAAGGGAGAACTAGCGGGAGGGCCGGGGATACGCAGTATTTT.